This T cell receptor (beta chain) comes out of a study of T-cell reconstitution after alpha-beta-depleted transplantation in children. Germline V gene data show CDR1 as SGHRS and CDR2 as YFSETQ. The CDR3 contains 17 residues. J gave up 1 base and V 0 bases, and 5 bases lay outside the gene matches. Worth noting for this clonotype: Its target is not known.

During its preparation, the TCRbeta library received unique molecular identifiers. TCRdb independently ran MiXCR on the PCR reads; one entry per CDR3 protein. Of around 80,000 distinct CDR3 sequences in the sample, around a sixth were seen once. Study-level results: Several hundred rapidly expanded clones from non-depleted graft cells reportedly supplied alpha-beta T cells about two months post-transplant. Recipient T cells and thymic progenitors that survived were the source of the high TCRbeta diversity seen at day 60 in some patients. T-cell numbers and diversity, one year after transplant, stemmed largely from T cells that were newly produced.

Sequencing was performed on PBMCs, mostly from graft donor cells, taken 360 days after TCRalphabeta/CD19-depleted stem cell transplant. The clonotype originates from a male patient aged 2-10 years who had a stem cell transplant for acute lymphoblastic leukemia, so the T cells may come from the graft donor. V usage is TRBV5-1 and J usage is TRBJ2-5, with 11 bases that match TRBD2. CDR3 sequence (DNA): TGCGCCAGCAGCTTGGGAATGACTAGCGGGATCCAAGAGACCCAGTACTTC. Protein product: CASSLGMTSGIQETQYF.